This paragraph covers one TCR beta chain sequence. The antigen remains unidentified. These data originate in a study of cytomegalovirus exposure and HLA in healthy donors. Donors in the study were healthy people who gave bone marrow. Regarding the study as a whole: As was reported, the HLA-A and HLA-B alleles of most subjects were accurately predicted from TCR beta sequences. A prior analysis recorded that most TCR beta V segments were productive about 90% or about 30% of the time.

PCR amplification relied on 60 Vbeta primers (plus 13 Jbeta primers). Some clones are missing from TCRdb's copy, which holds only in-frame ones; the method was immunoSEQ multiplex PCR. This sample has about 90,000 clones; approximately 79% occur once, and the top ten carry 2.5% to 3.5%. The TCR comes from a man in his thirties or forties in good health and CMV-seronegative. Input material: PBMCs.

The CDR3 sequence: CASSSGTSGGYFYNEQFF. The DNA for the CDR3 is TGTGCCAGCAGTTCTGGGACTAGCGGGGGATACTTCTACAATGAGCAGTTCTTC. This sequence joins TRBV27 and TRBJ2-1, with 14 nucleotides matching TRBD2. The CDR3 totals 18 residues. With V trimmed by 4 bases and J by 3 bases, 8 bases remained unmatched. CDR1 is MNHEY, CDR2 SMNVEV, per germline (reference sequence).